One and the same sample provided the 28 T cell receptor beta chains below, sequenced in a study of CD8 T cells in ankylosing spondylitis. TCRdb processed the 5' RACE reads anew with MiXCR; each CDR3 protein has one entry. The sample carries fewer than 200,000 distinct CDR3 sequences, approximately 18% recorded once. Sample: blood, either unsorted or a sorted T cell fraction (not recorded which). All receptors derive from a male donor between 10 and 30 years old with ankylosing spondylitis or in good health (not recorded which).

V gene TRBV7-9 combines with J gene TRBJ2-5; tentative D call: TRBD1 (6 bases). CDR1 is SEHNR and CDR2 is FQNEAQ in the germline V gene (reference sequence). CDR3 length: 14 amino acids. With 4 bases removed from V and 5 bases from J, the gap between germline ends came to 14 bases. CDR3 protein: CASSYTGLRETQYF. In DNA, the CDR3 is TGTGCCAGCAGCTATACAGGGTTGCGTGAGACCCAGTACTTC.

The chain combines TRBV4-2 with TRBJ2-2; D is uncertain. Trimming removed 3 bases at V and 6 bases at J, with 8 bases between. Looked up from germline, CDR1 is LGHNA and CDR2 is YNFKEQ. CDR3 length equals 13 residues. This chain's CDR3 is CASSHQEPGELFF. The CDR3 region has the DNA TGTGCCAGCAGCCACCAAGAGCCCGGGGAGCTGTTTTTT.

As DNA, the CDR3 is TGCAGTGCTAGAGTGAGCGGCGGGACACGGACAGATACGCAGTATTTT. This sequence encodes CSARVSGGTRTDTQYF. The rearrangement links TRBV20-1 to TRBJ2-3; either TRBD1 or TRBD2 may fit D (6 bases each). Trimming removed 1 base at V and 3 bases at J, with 17 bases between. The CDR3 length is 16 residues. The germline CDR1 and CDR2 sequences are DFQATT and SNEGSKA (reference sequence).

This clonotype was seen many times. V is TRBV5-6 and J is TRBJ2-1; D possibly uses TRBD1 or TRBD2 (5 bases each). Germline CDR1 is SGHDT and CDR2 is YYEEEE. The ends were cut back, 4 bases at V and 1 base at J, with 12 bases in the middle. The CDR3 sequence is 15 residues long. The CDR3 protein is CASSPGPTSYNEQFF. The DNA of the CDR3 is TGTGCCAGCAGCCCGGGACCTACTTCCTACAATGAGCAGTTCTTC. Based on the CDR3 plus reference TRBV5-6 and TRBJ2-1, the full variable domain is DAGVTQSPTHLIKTRGQQVTLRCSPKSGHDTVSWYQQALGQGPQFIFQYYEEEERQRGNFPDRFSGHQFPNYSSELNVNALLLGDSALYLCASSPGPTSYNEQFFGPGTRLTVL.

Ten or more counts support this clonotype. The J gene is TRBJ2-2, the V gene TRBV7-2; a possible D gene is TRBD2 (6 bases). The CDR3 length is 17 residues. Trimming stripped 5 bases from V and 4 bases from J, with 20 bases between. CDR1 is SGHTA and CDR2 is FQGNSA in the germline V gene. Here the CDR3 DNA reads TGTGCCAGCAGCCCGGGACGTAGCGGAGACCCCACCGGGGAGCTGTTTTTT. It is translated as CASSPGRSGDPTGELFF.

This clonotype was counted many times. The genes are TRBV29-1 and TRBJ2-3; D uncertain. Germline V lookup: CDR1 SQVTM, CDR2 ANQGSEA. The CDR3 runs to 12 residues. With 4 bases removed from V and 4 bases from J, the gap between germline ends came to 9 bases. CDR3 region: CSVGGGSDTQYF. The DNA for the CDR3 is TGCAGCGTTGGTGGTGGGTCAGATACGCAGTATTTT.

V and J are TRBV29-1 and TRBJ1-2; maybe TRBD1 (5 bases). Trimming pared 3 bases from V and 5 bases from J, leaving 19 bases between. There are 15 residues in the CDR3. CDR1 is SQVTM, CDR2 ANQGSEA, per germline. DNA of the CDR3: TGCAGCGTTGACGGGACGGAGACGGTCCCTTATGGCTACACCTTC. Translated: CSVDGTETVPYGYTF.

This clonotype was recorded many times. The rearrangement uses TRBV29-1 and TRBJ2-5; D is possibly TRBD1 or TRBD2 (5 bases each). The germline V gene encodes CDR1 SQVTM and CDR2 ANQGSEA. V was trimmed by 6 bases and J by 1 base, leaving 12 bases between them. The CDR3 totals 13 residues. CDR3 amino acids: CSVPGRTQETQYF. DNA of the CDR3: TGCAGCGTACCGGGACGGACCCAAGAGACCCAGTACTTC.

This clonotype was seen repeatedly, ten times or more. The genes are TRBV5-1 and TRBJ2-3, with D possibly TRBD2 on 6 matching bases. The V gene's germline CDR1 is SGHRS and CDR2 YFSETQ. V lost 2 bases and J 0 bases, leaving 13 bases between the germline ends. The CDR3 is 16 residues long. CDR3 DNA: TGCGCCAGCAGCTTAGCGGGCGGAACTAGCACAGATACGCAGTATTTT. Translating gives CASSLAGGTSTDTQYF. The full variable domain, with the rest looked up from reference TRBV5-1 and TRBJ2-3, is KAGVTQTPRYLIKTRGQQVTLSCSPISGHRSVSWYQQTPGQGLQFLFEYFSETQRNKGNFPGRFSGRQFSNSRSEMNVSTLELGDSALYLCASSLAGGTSTDTQYFGPGTRLTVL.

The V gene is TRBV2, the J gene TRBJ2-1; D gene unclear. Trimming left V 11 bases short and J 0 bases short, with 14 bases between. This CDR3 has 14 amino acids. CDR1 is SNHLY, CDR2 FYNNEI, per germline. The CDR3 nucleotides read TGTGCCTCGGAACTCCGCAGCTCCTACAATGAGCAGTTCTTC. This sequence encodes CASELRSSYNEQFF.

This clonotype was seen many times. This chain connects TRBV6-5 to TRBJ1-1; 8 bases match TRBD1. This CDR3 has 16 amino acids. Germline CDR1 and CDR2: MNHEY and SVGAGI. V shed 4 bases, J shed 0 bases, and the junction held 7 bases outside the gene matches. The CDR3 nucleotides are TGTGCCAGCAGTTCCTGGACAGGGAAAATGAACACTGAAGCTTTCTTT. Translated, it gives CASSSWTGKMNTEAFF.

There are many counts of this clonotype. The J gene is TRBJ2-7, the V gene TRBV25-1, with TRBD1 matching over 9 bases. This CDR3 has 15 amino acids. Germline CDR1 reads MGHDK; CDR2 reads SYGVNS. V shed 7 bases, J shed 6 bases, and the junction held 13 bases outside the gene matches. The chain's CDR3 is CASTRETGGPGEQYF. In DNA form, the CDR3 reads TGTGCCAGCACCCGCGAGACAGGGGGACCTGGCGAGCAGTACTTC.

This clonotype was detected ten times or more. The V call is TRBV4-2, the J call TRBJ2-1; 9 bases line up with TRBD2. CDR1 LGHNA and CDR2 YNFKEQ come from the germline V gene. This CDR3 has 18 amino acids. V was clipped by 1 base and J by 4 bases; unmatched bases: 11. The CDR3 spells CASSQAVGTSNRYNEQFF. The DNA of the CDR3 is TGTGCCAGCAGCCAAGCGGTCGGGACTAGCAATCGGTACAATGAGCAGTTCTTC.

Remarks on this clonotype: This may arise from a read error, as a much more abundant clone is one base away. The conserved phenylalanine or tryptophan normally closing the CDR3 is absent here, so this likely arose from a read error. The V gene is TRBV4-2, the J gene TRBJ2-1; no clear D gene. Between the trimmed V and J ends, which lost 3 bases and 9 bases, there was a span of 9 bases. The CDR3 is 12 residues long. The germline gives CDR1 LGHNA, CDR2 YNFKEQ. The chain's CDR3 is CASSQEPFEQFL. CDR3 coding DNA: TGTGCCAGCAGCCAGGAACCTTTTGAGCAGTTCTTG.

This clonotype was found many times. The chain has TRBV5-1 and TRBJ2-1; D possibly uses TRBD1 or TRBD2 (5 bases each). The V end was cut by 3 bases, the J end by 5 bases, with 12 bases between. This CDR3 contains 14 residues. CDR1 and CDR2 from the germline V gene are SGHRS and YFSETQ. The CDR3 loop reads CASSSPGPDNEQFF. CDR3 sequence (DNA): TGCGCCAGCAGCTCCCCGGGGCCGGACAATGAGCAGTTCTTC.

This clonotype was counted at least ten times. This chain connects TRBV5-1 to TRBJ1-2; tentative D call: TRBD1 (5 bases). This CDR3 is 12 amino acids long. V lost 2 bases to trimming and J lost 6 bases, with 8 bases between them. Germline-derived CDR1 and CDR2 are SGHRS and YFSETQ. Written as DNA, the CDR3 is TGCGCCAGCAGCTTCGGGGGTGATGGCTACACCTTC. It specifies CASSFGGDGYTF.

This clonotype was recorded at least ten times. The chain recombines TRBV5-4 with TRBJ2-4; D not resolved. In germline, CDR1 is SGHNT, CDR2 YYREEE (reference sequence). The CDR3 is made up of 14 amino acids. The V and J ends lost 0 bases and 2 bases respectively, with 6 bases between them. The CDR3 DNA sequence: TGTGCCAGCAGCTTGGCAGGCACCAAAAACATTCAGTACTTC. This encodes CASSLAGTKNIQYF. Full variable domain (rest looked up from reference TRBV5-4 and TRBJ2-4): ETGVTQSPTHLIKTRGQQVTLRCSSQSGHNTVSWYQQALGQGPQFIFQYYREEENGRGNFPPRFSGLQFPNYSSELNVNALELDDSALYLCASSLAGTKNIQYFGAGTRLSVL.

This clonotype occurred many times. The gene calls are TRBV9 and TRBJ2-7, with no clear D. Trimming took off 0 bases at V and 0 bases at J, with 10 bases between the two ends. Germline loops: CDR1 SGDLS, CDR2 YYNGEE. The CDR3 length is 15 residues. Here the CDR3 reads CASSVDGSSSYEQYF. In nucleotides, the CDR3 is TGTGCCAGCAGCGTAGATGGCTCGAGCTCCTACGAGCAGTACTTC.

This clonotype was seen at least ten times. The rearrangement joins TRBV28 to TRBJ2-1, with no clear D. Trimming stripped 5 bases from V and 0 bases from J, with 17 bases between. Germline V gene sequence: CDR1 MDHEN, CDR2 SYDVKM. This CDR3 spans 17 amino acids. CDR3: CASSPINKLSSYNEQFF. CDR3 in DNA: TGTGCCAGCAGTCCAATAAACAAACTCAGCTCCTACAATGAGCAGTTCTTC.

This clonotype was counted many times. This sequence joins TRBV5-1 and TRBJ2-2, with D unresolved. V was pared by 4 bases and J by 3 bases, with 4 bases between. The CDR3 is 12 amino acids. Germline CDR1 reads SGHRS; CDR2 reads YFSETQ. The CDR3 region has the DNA TGCGCCAGCAGCGGGGACACCGGGGAGCTGTTTTTT. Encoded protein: CASSGDTGELFF.

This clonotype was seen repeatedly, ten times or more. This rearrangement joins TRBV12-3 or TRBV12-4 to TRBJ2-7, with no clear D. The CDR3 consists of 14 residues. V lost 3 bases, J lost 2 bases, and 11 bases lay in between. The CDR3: CASSLWQDAYEQYF. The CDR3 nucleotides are TGTGCCAGCAGTTTGTGGCAGGATGCCTACGAGCAGTACTTC.

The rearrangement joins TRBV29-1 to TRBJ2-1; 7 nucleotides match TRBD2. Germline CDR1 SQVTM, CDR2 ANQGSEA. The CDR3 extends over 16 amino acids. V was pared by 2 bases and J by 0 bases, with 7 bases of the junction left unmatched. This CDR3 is CSVEPAGGSSYNEQFF. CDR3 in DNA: TGCAGCGTTGAACCAGCAGGCGGGAGCTCCTACAATGAGCAGTTCTTC.

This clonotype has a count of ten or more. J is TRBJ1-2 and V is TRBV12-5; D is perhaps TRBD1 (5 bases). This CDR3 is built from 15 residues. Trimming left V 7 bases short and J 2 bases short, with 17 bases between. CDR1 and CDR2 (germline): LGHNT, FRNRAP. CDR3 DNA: TGTGCTAGTGCCCCGCCGGAGGGGCGGAACTATGGCTACACCTTC. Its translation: CASAPPEGRNYGYTF.

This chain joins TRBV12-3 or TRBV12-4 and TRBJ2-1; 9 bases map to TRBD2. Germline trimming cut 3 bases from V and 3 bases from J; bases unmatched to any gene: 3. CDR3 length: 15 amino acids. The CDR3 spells CASSFLAGRYNEQFF. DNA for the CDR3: TGTGCCAGCAGTTTTCTAGCGGGACGCTACAATGAGCAGTTCTTC.

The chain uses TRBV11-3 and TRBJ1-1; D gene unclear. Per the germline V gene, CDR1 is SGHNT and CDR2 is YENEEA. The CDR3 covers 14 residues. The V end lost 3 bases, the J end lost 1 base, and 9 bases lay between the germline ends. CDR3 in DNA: TGTGCCAGCAGCTTCGGACTGTCGAACACTGAAGCTTTCTTT. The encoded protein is CASSFGLSNTEAFF.

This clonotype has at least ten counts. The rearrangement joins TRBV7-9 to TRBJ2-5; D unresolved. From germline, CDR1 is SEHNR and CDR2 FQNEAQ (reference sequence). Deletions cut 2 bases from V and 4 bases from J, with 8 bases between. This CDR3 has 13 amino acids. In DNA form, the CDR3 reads TGTGCCAGCAGCTTATATGCCCGAGAGACCCAGTACTTC. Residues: CASSLYARETQYF.

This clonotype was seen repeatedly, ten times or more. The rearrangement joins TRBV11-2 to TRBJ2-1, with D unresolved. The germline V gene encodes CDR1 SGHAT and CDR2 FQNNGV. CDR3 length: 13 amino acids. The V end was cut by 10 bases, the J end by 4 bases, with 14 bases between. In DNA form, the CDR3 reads TGTGCCACTAGGCGACAAGCGTACAATGAGCAGTTCTTC. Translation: CATRRQAYNEQFF. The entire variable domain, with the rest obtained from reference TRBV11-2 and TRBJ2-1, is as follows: EAGVAQSPRYKIIEKRQSVAFWCNPISGHATLYWYQQILGQGPKLLIQFQNNGVVDDSQLPKDRFSAERLKGVDSTLKIQPAKLEDSAVYLCATRRQAYNEQFFGPGTRLTVL.

CDR3 DNA: TGTGCCAGCAGCTTACATCAGGGTAAGGATCAGCCCCAGCATTTT. It specifies CASSLHQGKDQPQHF. This chain joins TRBV7-9 and TRBJ1-5; TRBD1 is a possible D gene (5 bases). Per the germline V gene, CDR1 is SEHNR and CDR2 is FQNEAQ (reference sequence). CDR3 size: 15 residues. V lost 2 bases to trimming and J lost 5 bases, with 13 bases between them. Full variable domain (missing parts from reference TRBV7-9 and TRBJ1-5): DTGVSQNPRHKITKRGQNVTFRCDPISEHNRLYWYRQTLGQGPEFLTYFQNEAQLEKSRLLSDRFSAERPKGSFSTLEIQRTEQGDSAMYLCASSLHQGKDQPQHFGDGTRLSIL.